This T cell receptor beta chain came from a study of blood T cell repertoires in COVID-19. Only in-frame clones appear in the TCRdb table, and some are missing; sequencing was by immunoSEQ multiplex PCR. Of 380,000 or so clones in the sample, approximately 87% were seen once. The length of the CDR3 is 13 residues. From germline, CDR1 is MGHRA and CDR2 YSYEKL. J was trimmed by 2 bases and V by 8 bases; bases with no gene match: 4. Participants had their cohort set by participant-reported clinical history. Sample: PBMCs or T cells enriched from blood (not recorded which). The receptor comes from a woman in her thirties with acute COVID-19. The rearrangement links TRBV4-1 to TRBJ2-7, with TRBD1 matching 9 bases. The CDR3 loop is CASSGTGPYEQYF. The CDR3, as DNA: TGCGCCAGCTCAGGGACAGGGCCCTACGAGCAGTACTTC.